This T cell receptor beta chain was profiled in a study of somatic mutations in cytotoxic T cells in rheumatoid arthritis. This clone was observed a single time. This table comes from immunoSEQ multiplex PCR, and its TCRdb copy is limited to in-frame clones, with some not included. The table lists approximately 13,000 clones, roughly 80% of them singletons. CDR1 and CDR2 (germline): MNHNS, SASEGT. This CDR3 has 15 amino acids. Trimming stripped 7 bases from V and 0 bases from J, with 13 bases between. Sequenced material: CD8+ T cells sorted from blood. The clonotype was recovered from an adult with rheumatoid arthritis. The rearrangement uses TRBV6-1 and TRBJ1-5; D not certain. CDR3: CASNPGIYSNQPQHF. CDR3 nucleotide sequence: TGTGCCAGCAACCCCGGCATTTATAGCAATCAGCCCCAGCATTTT.